Below are 32 T cell receptor beta chains sequenced from a single sample in a study of CD8 T cells in ankylosing spondylitis. Using its own MiXCR run on the 5' RACE reads, TCRdb lists one record per CDR3 protein. In the table there are 250,000 to 350,000 distinct CDR3 sequences, roughly 20% of which are singletons. The sample comprised blood, either unsorted or a sorted T cell fraction (not recorded which). These receptors were obtained from a female donor with ankylosing spondylitis or in good health (not recorded which).

The gene calls are TRBV20-1 and TRBJ1-6; tentative D call: TRBD1 (6 bases). Germline values: CDR1 DFQATT, CDR2 SNEGSKA (reference sequence). The CDR3 extends over 15 amino acids. The ends were cut back, 2 bases at V and 6 bases at J, with 14 bases in the middle. CDR3 protein: CSARRDTGSNSPLHF. CDR3 bases: TGCAGTGCTAGAAGAGATACAGGGAGTAATTCACCCCTCCACTTT.

This clonotype was recorded a few times. The rearrangement joins TRBV20-1 to TRBJ2-7; 8 bases are shared with TRBD2. The J segment lost 4 bases and the V segment lost 6 bases, leaving 11 bases of the junction unmatched. Germline CDR1 reads DFQATT; CDR2 reads SNEGSKA (reference sequence). The CDR3 runs to 14 residues. The DNA for the CDR3 is TGCAGTGCACGCCCCCGCGGGAGGTCATACGAGCAGTACTTC. It specifies CSARPRGRSYEQYF.

This clonotype was counted only a few times. The gene calls are TRBV12-3 or TRBV12-4 and TRBJ2-1, with a weak D call TRBD2 (6 bases). The CDR3 runs 15 residues. V lost 5 bases, J lost 2 bases, and 13 bases lay in between. In nucleotides, the CDR3 is TGTGCCAGCAGTCCCAGGCGGGGAACCTACAATGAGCAGTTCTTC. Translated: CASSPRRGTYNEQFF.

As to this clonotype: The limits of the CDR3 on the DNA are not certain, so only TCRdb's listed CDR3 is given. V gene TRBV6-6 combines with J gene TRBJ2-2; the table's D call TRBD1 went unverified against the DNA. From germline, CDR1 is MNHNY and CDR2 SVGAGI (reference sequence). Including both end residues, the CDR3 is 15 amino acids long. CDR3 sequence reads: CASSKRTGDTGSCFF.

Only a few counts were recorded for this clonotype. V is TRBV6-2 or TRBV6-3 and J is TRBJ2-1, with D possibly TRBD1 on 6 matching bases. The CDR3 runs 14 residues. Trimming took 4 bases from V and 7 from J, leaving 14 bases between them. Germline-derived CDR1 and CDR2 are MNHEY and SVGEGT. The CDR3, as DNA: TGTGCCAGCAGTTCCGCGACAGGTTCAAATGAGCAGTTCTTC. Translated: CASSSATGSNEQFF.

This clonotype was seen only a few times. The chain carries TRBV20-1 and TRBJ1-2; unclear D gene. V was pared by 5 bases and J by 4 bases, with 20 bases between. Looked up from germline, CDR1 is DFQATT and CDR2 is SNEGSKA (reference sequence). The CDR3 runs to 15 residues. The CDR3: CSAPTAPLSGYGYTF. The CDR3, as DNA: TGCAGTGCTCCTACCGCCCCGCTGAGCGGCTATGGCTACACCTTC.

This clonotype was detected only a few times. This chain joins TRBV11-2 and TRBJ2-2, with 12 bases aligning to TRBD2. Germline V lookup: CDR1 SGHAT, CDR2 FQNNGV. The V gene end was trimmed by 5 bases and the J gene end by 4 bases; junction bases not matched to a gene: 14. This CDR3 is built from 19 residues. The CDR3 sequence: CASSQPTSGSIPLTGELFF. The CDR3 coding sequence is TGTGCCAGCAGCCAGCCGACTAGCGGGAGTATACCCCTCACCGGGGAGCTGTTTTTT.

This clonotype has at least ten counts. The chain carries TRBV20-1 and TRBJ2-7, with D uncertain. This CDR3 spans 12 amino acids. V was pared by 6 bases and J by 0 bases, with 9 bases between. In germline, CDR1 is DFQATT, CDR2 SNEGSKA (reference sequence). DNA of the CDR3: TGCAGTGCGATTACCAACTCCTACGAGCAGTACTTC. Its translation: CSAITNSYEQYF.

This clonotype occurred a few times. The chain uses TRBV20-1 and TRBJ2-1; D may be TRBD1 or TRBD2 (5 bases each). Trimming pared 6 bases from V and 8 bases from J, leaving 17 bases between. The CDR3 is 13 residues long. The germline V gene encodes CDR1 DFQATT and CDR2 SNEGSKA (reference sequence). In nucleotides, the CDR3 is TGCAGTGCAACGGGGACCTACATCGATGAGCAGTTCTTC. Its protein product is CSATGTYIDEQFF.

The chain combines TRBV28 with TRBJ2-3, with TRBD1 matching over 9 bases. Germline CDR1 is MDHEN and CDR2 is SYDVKM. After removal of 2 bases from V and 2 bases from J, the junction contained 5 bases not matched to a gene. The CDR3 is 16 amino acids. The CDR3 nucleotides read TGTGCCAGCAGTTTAATTGGGACAGGGACCACAGATACGCAGTATTTT. Protein product: CASSLIGTGTTDTQYF.

The chain couples TRBV11-2 to TRBJ2-3, with D hard to call. V shed 5 bases and J shed 5 bases, with 20 bases lying between them. Looked up from germline, CDR1 is SGHAT and CDR2 is FQNNGV. This CDR3 region has 16 residues. The CDR3 sequence is CASSTSARRYGDTQYF. The CDR3 region has the DNA TGTGCCAGCAGCACCTCCGCACGGCGGTATGGAGATACGCAGTATTTT.

The chain has TRBV20-1 and TRBJ2-7, with 12 positions matching TRBD2. The CDR3 spans 15 residues. V was clipped by 0 bases and J by 3 bases; unmatched bases: 3. Germline values: CDR1 DFQATT, CDR2 SNEGSKA (reference sequence). The CDR3 sequence is CSARDTSGRIYEQYF. The CDR3 region has the DNA TGCAGTGCTAGAGATACTAGCGGGAGGATCTACGAGCAGTACTTC.

J is TRBJ2-2 and V is TRBV5-5, with D perhaps TRBD1 (6 bases). V dropped 7 bases and J dropped 0 bases, with 10 bases sitting between them. Germline V gives CDR1 SGHKS, CDR2 YYEKEE (reference sequence). This CDR3 has 14 amino acids. The CDR3 nucleotides read TGTGCCAGCGGAACAGGGACGAACACCGGGGAGCTGTTTTTT. Protein: CASGTGTNTGELFF.

The gene calls are TRBV6-2 or TRBV6-3 and TRBJ2-3; TRBD2 matches at 10 bases. The CDR3 is 16 amino acids. The ends lost 2 bases at V and 5 bases at J; junction bases unmatched: 7. The germline V gene has CDR1 MNHEY and CDR2 SVGEGT. For the CDR3, the DNA is TGTGCCAGCAGTTACCAAGCGGGAGGGCCCGGAGATACGCAGTATTTT. Amino acids: CASSYQAGGPGDTQYF.

This clonotype was seen a few times. The V gene is TRBV7-9, the J gene TRBJ2-4, with TRBD1 as a possible D gene (5 bases). Trimming stripped 1 base from V and 7 bases from J, with 8 bases between. The CDR3 runs to 13 residues. CDR1 is SEHNR, CDR2 FQNEAQ, per germline (reference sequence). The CDR3 loop is CASSLGSGNIQYF. The CDR3 nucleotides read TGTGCCAGCAGCTTAGGCTCAGGGAACATTCAGTACTTC.

The V gene is TRBV30, the J gene TRBJ1-1; D is ambiguous. Trimming removed 5 bases from V and 1 base from J, with 8 bases in between. Germline V gives CDR1 GTSNPN, CDR2 SVGIG (reference sequence). The CDR3 runs to 12 residues. The CDR3 sequence: CAWCDPNTEAFF. The CDR3 nucleotides are TGTGCCTGGTGTGATCCGAACACTGAAGCTTTCTTT.

This clonotype has more than one count but fewer than ten. This chain links TRBV20-1 with TRBJ2-3; 7 nucleotides align to TRBD2. Germline-derived CDR1 and CDR2 are DFQATT and SNEGSKA (reference sequence). The CDR3 sequence is 18 residues long. V shed 4 bases and J 0 bases; nucleotides not matched to a gene: 16. The DNA for the CDR3 is TGCAGTGCTAACTCTGGGGGGGAACGGATCCTCAGCACAGATACGCAGTATTTT. Translating gives CSANSGGERILSTDTQYF.

This clonotype was counted at least ten times. This chain connects TRBV28 to TRBJ1-2; 7 bases fit TRBD1. Germline V gene data show CDR1 as MDHEN and CDR2 as SYDVKM. The CDR3 covers 14 residues. The junction had 7 bases not matched to a gene; V was cut back by 4 bases and J by 5 bases. The CDR3 protein is CASSSTAGGYGYTF. For the CDR3, the DNA is TGTGCCAGCAGTTCGACCGCAGGGGGTTATGGCTACACCTTC.

This chain uses TRBV7-9 with TRBJ2-7, with D unclear. The germline gives CDR1 SEHNR, CDR2 FQNEAQ (reference sequence). The CDR3 contains 13 residues. The ends were cut back, 4 bases at V and 8 bases at J, with 15 bases in the middle. CDR3 sequence (DNA): TGTGCCAGCAGCTCCCTCGACATCCCCCAGCAGTACTTC. The encoded protein is CASSSLDIPQQYF. Drawing the rest from reference TRBV7-9 and TRBJ2-7, the complete variable domain is DTGVSQNPRHKITKRGQNVTFRCDPISEHNRLYWYRQTLGQGPEFLTYFQNEAQLEKSRLLSDRFSAERPKGSFSTLEIQRTEQGDSAMYLCASSSLDIPQQYFGPGTRLTVT.

The CDR3 loop reads CATRDVGTFNQPQHF. The CDR3 nucleotides are TGTGCCACCCGGGACGTTGGGACGTTCAATCAGCCCCAGCATTTT. The chain links TRBV6-2 or TRBV6-3 to TRBJ1-5; maybe TRBD1 (5 bases). This CDR3 comprises 15 residues. CDR1 MNHEY and CDR2 SVGEGT come from the germline V gene. The V end lost 10 bases, the J end lost 3 bases, and 19 bases lay between the germline ends.

Note on this clonotype: No conserved phenylalanine or tryptophan ends this CDR3, so it is likely a read error. The rearrangement joins TRBV6-1 to TRBJ2-4; 8 bases are shared with TRBD2. This CDR3 has 17 amino acids. V trimming: 5 bases; J trimming: 4 bases; junction bases outside the gene matches: 13. Germline assignment: CDR1 MNHNS and CDR2 SASEGT. Written as DNA, the CDR3 is TGTGCCAGCAGTCCCACCCGTAGCGGGGAGGGGAAAAACATTCAGTACATC. Amino acids: CASSPTRSGEGKNIQYI.

This clonotype was seen ten or more times. This chain links TRBV6-1 with TRBJ2-7; 12 bases are a match to TRBD1. Trimming cost V 11 bases and J 5 bases; bases outside gene matches: 7. Germline V gene lookup returns CDR1 MNHNS and CDR2 SASEGT. This CDR3 has 13 residues. The CDR3 DNA follows: TGTGCCTCGAACCGGGACAGGGGGCACGAGCAGTACTTC. It translates to CASNRDRGHEQYF.

V gene TRBV9 combines with J gene TRBJ1-1; D might be TRBD1 (6 bases). Trimming pared 0 bases from V and 5 bases from J, leaving 17 bases between. There are 16 residues in the CDR3. Per germline, CDR1 SGDLS and CDR2 YYNGEE. CDR3 sequence: CASSVEAGQRGTEAFF. The CDR3 nucleotides read TGTGCCAGCAGCGTAGAAGCTGGACAAAGGGGGACTGAAGCTTTCTTT.

This clonotype was counted a few times. The chain carries TRBV9 and TRBJ1-1; TRBD1 matches at 8 bases. This CDR3 has 15 amino acids. Looked up from germline, CDR1 is SGDLS and CDR2 is YYNGEE. V was pared by 0 bases and J by 1 base, with 2 bases of the junction left unmatched. Written as DNA, the CDR3 is TGTGCCAGCAGCGTAGGGACAGGGAGGAACACTGAAGCTTTCTTT. It specifies CASSVGTGRNTEAFF. Using reference TRBV9 and TRBJ1-1 for the parts outside the CDR3, the full variable domain is DSGVTQTPKHLITATGQRVTLRCSPRSGDLSVYWYQQSLDQGLQFLIQYYNGEERAKGNILERFSAQQFPDLHSELNLSSLELGDSALYFCASSVGTGRNTEAFFGQGTRLTVV.

The chain is built from TRBV6-1 and TRBJ1-1; D not resolved. The CDR3 is 16 amino acids. Looked up from germline, CDR1 is MNHNS and CDR2 is SASEGT. The V and J ends lost 6 bases and 0 bases respectively, with 17 bases between them. The CDR3 protein is CASSTLGRPMNTEAFF. CDR3 sequence (DNA): TGTGCCAGCAGCACCCTAGGACGCCCCATGAACACTGAAGCTTTCTTT.

This sequence joins TRBV3-1 and TRBJ2-1; D uncertain. With 1 base removed from V and 10 bases from J, the gap between germline ends came to 14 bases. CDR1 is LGHDT, CDR2 YNNKEL, per germline (reference sequence). The CDR3 consists of 14 residues. Written as DNA, the CDR3 is TGTGCCAGCAGCCAAGGGGTCTCCCCGCCCGAGCAGTTCTTC. As protein: CASSQGVSPPEQFF.

This chain links TRBV30 with TRBJ2-7, with D possibly called TRBD1 or TRBD2 (5 bases each). The CDR3 extends over 14 amino acids. V dropped 5 bases and J dropped 0 bases, with 14 bases sitting between them. Germline V CDR1 and CDR2: GTSNPN, SVGIG (reference sequence). CDR3 sequence: CAWGRGDPSYEQYF. CDR3 nucleotide sequence: TGTGCCTGGGGTCGAGGGGATCCCTCCTACGAGCAGTACTTC. Full variable domain (outside the CDR3, taken from reference TRBV30 and TRBJ2-7): SQTIHQWPATLVQPVGSPLSLECTVEGTSNPNLYWYRQAAGRGLQLLFYSVGIGQISSEVPQNLSASRPQDRQFILSSKKLLLSDSGFYLCAWGRGDPSYEQYFGPGTRLTVT.

In its sample, this clonotype was seen many times. This chain connects TRBV12-3 or TRBV12-4 to TRBJ2-1, with D unclear. V was shortened by 1 base and J by 8 bases, with 9 bases between the two germline ends. There are 13 residues in the CDR3. The CDR3: CASSLGVNHEQFF. In nucleotides, the CDR3 is TGTGCCAGCAGTTTAGGGGTTAACCATGAGCAGTTCTTC.

This clonotype came up many times. The J gene is TRBJ2-7, the V gene TRBV5-6; TRBD2 aligns across 7 bases. Germline V gene lookup returns CDR1 SGHDT and CDR2 YYEEEE. Losses at the gene ends were 4 bases for V and 6 bases for J; bases not matched to a gene: 4. The CDR3 covers 12 residues. CDR3 residues: CASSQPGGEQYF. The CDR3 DNA reads TGTGCCAGCAGCCAACCGGGGGGCGAGCAGTACTTC.

The gene calls are TRBV15 and TRBJ2-3; 9 bases align to TRBD2. The CDR3 has 15 residues. Per the germline V gene, CDR1 is LNHNV and CDR2 is YYDKDF (reference sequence). The ends lost 3 bases at V and 1 base at J; junction bases unmatched: 2. CDR3 DNA: TGTGCCACCAGCAGGGAGCGGGAGGGCACAGATACGCAGTATTTT. It specifies CATSREREGTDTQYF.

The chain is built from TRBV12-3 or TRBV12-4 and TRBJ1-5; D unclear. The CDR3 sequence is 14 residues long. V lost 6 bases and J lost 3, with 12 bases in between. Here the CDR3 reads CASRPDRDNQPQHF. For the CDR3, the DNA is TGTGCCAGCAGACCGGATCGTGACAATCAGCCCCAGCATTTT.

This chain links TRBV20-1 with TRBJ2-1; D is uncertain. Germline V CDR1 and CDR2: DFQATT, SNEGSKA (reference sequence). The CDR3 contains 11 residues. Trimming took 4 bases from V and 8 from J, leaving 9 bases between them. CDR3 coding DNA: TGCAGTGCTATCCCCGGCTATGAGCAGTTCTTC. This gives the protein CSAIPGYEQFF.